This record concerns one T cell receptor (beta chain) sequence. This clone was found once. The target of this receptor is not known. No base quality values were provided; no much bigger clone lies one nucleotide off. This sample was taken from a study of blood T cell repertoires in COVID-19 (dated by TCRdb to 2018 to 2021). Background on the whole study: The collaborator samples originated in the United States, Italy and Spain and spanned the acute and convalescent phases of COVID-19. The material from the prospective study consisted of cDNA or gDNA derived from T cells, B-cell-depleted T cells, or PBMCs. Deeply sampled blood TCRbeta repertoires from subjects exposed to, actively infected with, or recovered from COVID-19 were included in the dataset. The repertoires were made available in a free public database intended to serve as a resource for research on the immune response to SARS-CoV-2. Samples were obtained from the ongoing ImmuneRACE study (first 160 participants) and from some 1,300 subjects provided by 6 global collaborators. A de-identified subject ID, COVID-19 status, age in years and sex were almost always included in the sample metadata. Where available, HLA class I and class II types were obtained from metadata supplied by the sample provider rather than from assay-based typing.

TCRbeta CDR3 regions were amplified from genomic DNA using the immunoSEQ Assay, a bias-controlled multiplex PCR. The source study handled its data this way. Nucleated cell counts per sample were estimated from amplification of reference gene primers within the assay. To quantify the absolute abundance of each unique TCRbeta CDR3 rearrangement, sequence reads were collapsed and filtered. Productive Simpson clonality was computed per sample as the square root of Simpson's diversity index over productive rearrangements. The clones in this table, taken by TCRdb from immuneACCESS, are in-frame only. Not every clone is retained; where verified, under half of the shortfall comes from an unresolved V gene, and the cause of the rest is unknown. V, J and clone size reflect that table, while D and trimming were determined from the DNA. Here the sample has roughly 340,000 clones; more than 75% occur a single time. Jointly, the top ten make up roughly 6% of the sample.

Summary of the overall study and its limitations: The quantity of clinical and demographic metadata differed by source and by participant and was supplied without curation.

One collaborating source in Seattle enrolled patients during active infection and followed them longitudinally through the course of disease. The collaborating institutions used their own protocols to collect whole blood in K2EDTA tubes. Collaborator samples were shipped for TCRbeta analysis as frozen whole blood, isolated PBMCs, or DNA extracted from either sample type. The sequence was collected from a woman aged 50 to 65 with COVID-19, enrolled during active disease. The specimen sequenced was peripheral blood.

CDR3 protein: CASSLSIWRDLGGAYNEQFF. The sequenced DNA is TGTGCCAGCAGTTTATCGATTTGGCGGGATTTGGGGGGGGCATACAATGAGCAGTTCTTC. The rearranged segments are TRBV27 and TRBJ2-1, and perhaps TRBD2 as D gene, on 7 matching bases. CDR1 MNHEY and CDR2 SMNVEV are derived from the germline V gene (reference sequence). Trimming costs V 0 bases and J 4 bases, and their ends lie 25 bases apart. Measured from the cysteine to the phenylalanine, the CDR3 is 20 residues long. The entry retains the CDR3 DNA only, 60 bases that are in frame from base 1.